This record concerns one T cell receptor (beta chain) sequence. What it binds is unknown. TCRdb's copy holds only in-frame clones and misses some; the assay was immunoSEQ multiplex PCR. The table shows some 1,100,000 clones, with approximately 78% occurring only once. Germline trimming cut 5 bases from V and 6 bases from J; bases unmatched to any gene: 1. The CDR3 has 12 residues. CDR1 and CDR2 (germline): SGHDN, FVKESK. This sample is part of a study of shared clonotypes between healthy human individuals. Broader study findings: Generally, estimated richness proved larger in naive subsets than it did in memory subsets. A handful of donors held about 4.6% of naive CD4 clonotypes in common.

The V and J genes are TRBV14 and TRBJ1-5; 7 nucleotides align to TRBD1. Sample: memory CD4+ T cells from PBMCs. Sample subset: CD45RA-negative fraction. The TCR originated in a man aged 18 to 35 in good health. Some clones in this sample may be carry-over from other donors' samples. Written as DNA, the CDR3 is TGTGCCAGCAGCAACAGGGGTCAGCCCCAGCATTTT. It encodes CASSNRGQPQHF.